The present T cell receptor (beta chain) was sequenced within a study of blood T cell repertoires in COVID-19. As for the study in general: T cells, B-cell-depleted T cells, or PBMCs supplied cDNA or gDNA.

Trimming took off 2 bases at V and 8 bases at J, with 13 bases between the two ends. The CDR3 is 13 amino acids. Germline V gene sequence: CDR1 SGDLS, CDR2 YYNGEE. As originally analysed: For nucleated cells, counts were estimated from reference gene primer amplification. Profiled with immunoSEQ multiplex PCR; TCRdb holds only in-frame clones, not every one. The V and J calls and clone size were taken over from that table, and D and trimming were inferred from the DNA. Seen here are 350,000 or so clones, about nine tenths observed once, and the top ten hold under 5%. V usage is TRBV9 and J usage is TRBJ1-2, with D perhaps TRBD1 (6 bases). The clonotype was recovered from a woman aged 55-69 years with COVID-19, enrolled during active disease. The sample comprised peripheral blood. CDR3 DNA sequence: TGTGCCAGCAGCGTGGTGACAGGCAAAGGCTACACCTTC. The encoded protein is CASSVVTGKGYTF.